This TCR beta chain originates from a study of vaccination and CD4 T cells after COVID-19. This clonotype was observed a handful of times. The target antigen is unknown. Cultured CD4+ T cell DNA underwent sequencing with the Oncomine TCR Beta short-read assay. TCRdb processed the PCR reads anew with MiXCR; each CDR3 protein has one entry. The table shows approximately 7,700 distinct CDR3 sequences, with roughly 55% occurring only once. Treatment described: approximately nine-day PBMC culture with coronavirus spike peptide pools or control peptides (ViraFEST assay). This receptor was obtained from a human donor who had recovered from COVID-19. The material sequenced was CD4+ T cells from blood, cultured in vitro.

CDR3 sequence (DNA): TGCAGTGCTTCGAACCCGGGACAGGGGGGAACTGAAGCTTTCTTT. It codes for CSASNPGQGGTEAFF. The chain employs TRBV20-1 and TRBJ1-1, with TRBD1 matching over 11 bases. CDR3 size: 15 residues. The germline V gene encodes CDR1 DFQATT and CDR2 SNEGSKA (reference sequence). V lost 5 bases and J lost 5; bases outside the gene matches: 10.